Below, 5 T cell receptor beta chains from the same sample are listed, as sequenced in a study of OX40 agonist ivuxolimab in advanced cancers. The data were produced by immunoSEQ multiplex PCR, yet TCRdb's version contains in-frame clones alone and is incomplete. The table has fewer than 25,000 clones, just under 75% seen once; the top ten hold more than 25%. The sample in question was CD4+ or CD8+ T cells sorted from blood, obtained in a trial of the OX40 agonist ivuxolimab. Receptor source: an adult with an advanced solid tumor such as melanoma, head and neck, liver or kidney cancer.

This sequence joins TRBV2 and TRBJ1-1; D is perhaps TRBD1 (6 bases). CDR1 and CDR2 (germline): SNHLY, FYNNEI. CDR3 length equals 18 residues. V was shortened by 5 bases and J by 3 bases, with 25 bases between the two germline ends. The CDR3: CASSPGQTTTIGDTEAFF. The CDR3 DNA sequence: TGTGCCAGCAGTCCGGGACAAACAACTACCATAGGGGACACTGAAGCTTTCTTT.

This clone was seen a handful of times. The V gene is TRBV5-1, the J gene TRBJ2-7, with TRBD2 identical over 8 bases. CDR1 and CDR2 (germline): SGHRS, YFSETQ. After removal of 0 bases from V and 3 bases from J, the junction contained 2 bases not matched to a gene. The CDR3 loop spans 14 amino acids. CDR3 coding DNA: TGCGCCAGCAGCTTGGGTAGCGGGATCTACGAGCAGTACTTC. Amino acid sequence: CASSLGSGIYEQYF.

DNA for the CDR3: TGTGCCAGCAGTGAATTGGAAACAGGGTTTTCTGGGGCCAACGTCCTGACTTTC. Its protein is CASSELETGFSGANVLTF. The chain employs TRBV25-1 and TRBJ2-6, with D possibly being TRBD1 (6 bases). V lost 1 base to trimming and J lost 1 base, with 14 bases between them. Germline CDR1 and CDR2: MGHDK and SYGVNS. This CDR3 is 18 amino acids long. Full variable domain (rest looked up from reference TRBV25-1 and TRBJ2-6): EADIYQTPRYLVIGTGKKITLECSQTMGHDKMYWYQQDPGMELHLIHYSYGVNSTEKGDLSSESTVSRIRTEHFPLTLESARPSHTSQYLCASSELETGFSGANVLTFGAGSRLTVL.

The rearrangement joins TRBV9 to TRBJ2-2; D possibly matches TRBD1 or TRBD2 (5 bases each). Trimming took off 0 bases at V and 3 bases at J, with 15 bases between the two ends. Germline V lookup: CDR1 SGDLS, CDR2 YYNGEE. The CDR3 is made up of 17 amino acids. The CDR3 DNA reads TGTGCCAGCAGCGTAGCGAGATGGGGGATAGACACCGGGGAGCTGTTTTTT. This encodes CASSVARWGIDTGELFF.

The V call is TRBV6-6, the J call TRBJ2-7; D is ambiguous. The V end was cut by 2 bases, the J end by 1 base, with 12 bases between. The CDR3 extends over 15 amino acids. The germline V gene encodes CDR1 MNHNY and CDR2 SVGAGI (reference sequence). The CDR3 region has the DNA TGTGCCAGCAGTTACGTGGCGGATCCGTCCTACGAGCAGTACTTC. Its protein is CASSYVADPSYEQYF.